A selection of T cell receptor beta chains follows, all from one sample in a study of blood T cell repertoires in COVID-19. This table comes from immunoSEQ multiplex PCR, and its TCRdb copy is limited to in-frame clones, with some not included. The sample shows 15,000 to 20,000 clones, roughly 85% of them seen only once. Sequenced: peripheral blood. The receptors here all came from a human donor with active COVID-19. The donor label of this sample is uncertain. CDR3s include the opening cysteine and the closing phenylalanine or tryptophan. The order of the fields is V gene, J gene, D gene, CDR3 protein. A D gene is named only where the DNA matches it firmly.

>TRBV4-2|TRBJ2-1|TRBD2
CASSRFKNSGRRENEQFF
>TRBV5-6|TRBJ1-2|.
CASSFGTGYVGYTF
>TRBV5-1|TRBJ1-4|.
CASSLAGSEKLFF
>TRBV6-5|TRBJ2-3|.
CASSRGSSTDTQYF
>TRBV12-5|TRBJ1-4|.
CASKTANEKLFF
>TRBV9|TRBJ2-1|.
CASSVESGNNEQFF
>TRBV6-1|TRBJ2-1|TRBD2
CASSESSSGHYNEQFF
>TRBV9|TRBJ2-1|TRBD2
CASSVGGTSGFHEQFF
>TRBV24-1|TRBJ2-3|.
CATSDGGTDTQYF
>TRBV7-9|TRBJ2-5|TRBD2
CASRSSGQETQYF
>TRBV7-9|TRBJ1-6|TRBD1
CASTPRGQGDSPLHF
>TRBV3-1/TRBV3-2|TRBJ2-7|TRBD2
CASTQAGEQYF
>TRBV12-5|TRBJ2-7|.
CASGLSGIDEQYF
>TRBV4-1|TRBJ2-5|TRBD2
CASSTRTSGSGGMGETQYF
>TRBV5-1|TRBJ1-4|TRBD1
CASSLPPGGRTNEKLFF
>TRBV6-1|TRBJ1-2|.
CASSEGSYGYTF
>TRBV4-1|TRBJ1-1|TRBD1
CASSQGGQGVYAAFF
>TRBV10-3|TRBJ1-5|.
CAISGAGGNQPQHF
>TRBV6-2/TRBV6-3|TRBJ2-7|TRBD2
CASSYSLGLATYEQYF
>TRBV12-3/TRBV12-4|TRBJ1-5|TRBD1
CASNRDRSFSQHF
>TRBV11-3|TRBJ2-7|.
CASSLEVQRYEQYF
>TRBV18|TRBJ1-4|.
CASSPGGGTNEKLFF
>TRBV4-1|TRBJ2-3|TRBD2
CASSQVLAGGIGTDTQYF
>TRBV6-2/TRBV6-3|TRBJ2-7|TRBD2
CASSYWTSYEQYF
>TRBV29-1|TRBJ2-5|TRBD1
CSVIRTGVLLGTQYF
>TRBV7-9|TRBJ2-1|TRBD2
CASSQSPGGRDEQFF
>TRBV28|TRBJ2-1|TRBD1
CASIPTGTAYNEQFF
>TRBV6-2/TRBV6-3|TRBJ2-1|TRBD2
CASSYFAGGEDEQFF